The count of the clone carrying this T cell receptor beta chain is one. This CDR3 comprises 16 residues. Germline V gives CDR1 SGDLS, CDR2 YYNGEE. J was trimmed by 1 base and V by 3 bases; bases with no gene match: 6. This sample is drawn from a study of blood T cell repertoires in COVID-19. Study as a whole: PBMCs, B-cell-depleted T cells, or T cells were the source of the cDNA or gDNA that made up the material.

Recruitment covered 25 or so US areas and drew participants whose ages spanned roughly 18 to 100 years. What the recovered Cohort 3 donors had was two negative PCRs, clearance, or symptom resolution. As processed by the authors: Reference gene primer amplification gave nucleated cell count estimates. TCRdb keeps only in-frame clones here, not all; method: immunoSEQ multiplex PCR. D and trimming were read from the DNA, whereas the V and J calls and clone size are those reported in that table. This sample yields 250,000 to 400,000 clones, of which approximately 89% are seen a single time; approximately 5.3% belongs to the top ten.

The gene calls are TRBV9 and TRBJ2-5, with TRBD1 matching 10 bases. What was sequenced was PBMCs or T cells enriched from blood (not recorded which). The clonotype comes from a woman aged 30 to 39 who had recovered from COVID-19. The CDR3 DNA reads as TGTGCCAGCAGCGCGCACCGGGACAGGGGCCAAGAGACCCAGTACTTC. It specifies CASSAHRDRGQETQYF.